The rows below give T cell receptor beta chains drawn from one sample of a study of early stage breast cancer tumors. Sequencing was performed with immunoSEQ multiplex PCR; in TCRdb, only in-frame clones are kept and a portion is missing. The table includes about 9,900 clones, almost 65% detected once. The specimen was breast tumor tissue. The receptors were sampled from a person in their sixties with breast cancer. The CDR3 runs from the conserved cysteine through the conserved F or W. D genes are given only for firm matches. Expanded clones get a size class; other rows say once, few or many, or leave the size out.

J gene: TRBJ1-3; D gene: TRBD1; clone size: NA; V gene: TRBV4-1; CDR3 DNA: TGCGCCAGCAGCCAAGAGTTCAGACAGGGGGGAAACACCATATATTTT; CDR3 protein: CASSQEFRQGGNTIYF
J gene: TRBJ2-7; D gene: TRBD1; clone size: NA; V gene: TRBV5-8; CDR3 DNA: TGTGCCAGCAGCACTTGGACAGGTAGGAGCGAGCAGTACTTC; CDR3 protein: CASSTWTGRSEQYF
J gene: TRBJ1-1; D gene: NA; clone size: NA; V gene: TRBV5-1; CDR3 DNA: TGCGCCAGCAGCTTGGGACCTCAGGGCGGCACTGAAGCTTTCTTT; CDR3 protein: CASSLGPQGGTEAFF
J gene: TRBJ2-1; D gene: NA; clone size: NA; V gene: TRBV15; CDR3 DNA: TGTGCCACCAGCAGAGAGCAGGAACCTAACAATGAGCAGTTCTTC; CDR3 protein: CATSREQEPNNEQFF
J gene: TRBJ1-4; D gene: TRBD1; clone size: medium-sized; V gene: TRBV5-1; CDR3 DNA: TGCGCCAGCAGCCCGGGACAGCAACGTAATGAGAAACTGTTTTTT; CDR3 protein: CASSPGQQRNEKLFF
J gene: TRBJ1-1; D gene: NA; clone size: few; V gene: TRBV7-9; CDR3 DNA: TGTGCCAGCGGCCTCGGTGGTCAGACAACTGAAGCTTTCTTT; CDR3 protein: CASGLGGQTTEAFF
J gene: TRBJ2-2; D gene: NA; clone size: NA; V gene: TRBV29-1; CDR3 DNA: TGCAGCGTTGGGTCAGCGAACACCGGGGAGCTGTTTTTT; CDR3 protein: CSVGSANTGELFF
J gene: TRBJ1-2; D gene: NA; clone size: NA; V gene: TRBV5-4; CDR3 DNA: TGTGCCAGCAGCGTTTGGCCCACAGCCAACTATGGCTACACCTTC; CDR3 protein: CASSVWPTANYGYTF
J gene: TRBJ2-1; D gene: NA; clone size: NA; V gene: TRBV11-2; CDR3 DNA: TGTGCCAGCAGCCCTTCTAGGTCTGTGCAGTTCTTC; CDR3 protein: CASSPSRSVQFF
J gene: TRBJ1-3; D gene: TRBD1; clone size: NA; V gene: TRBV10-3; CDR3 DNA: TGTGCCATCAGTGCGGCAGGGGGACCTGGAAACACCATATATTTT; CDR3 protein: CAISAAGGPGNTIYF
J gene: TRBJ1-2; D gene: TRBD1; clone size: few; V gene: TRBV30; CDR3 DNA: TGTGCCTGGACCCACAGGGGGACTAACTATGGCTACACCTTC; CDR3 protein: CAWTHRGTNYGYTF
J gene: TRBJ1-2; D gene: NA; clone size: few; V gene: TRBV6-1; CDR3 DNA: TGTGCCAGCAGCATCAGGGCTGGCTACACCTTC; CDR3 protein: CASSIRAGYTF
J gene: TRBJ2-7; D gene: NA; clone size: NA; V gene: TRBV5-5; CDR3 DNA: TGTGCCAGCAGCCCGTATTACTCACAGGACTCATTCTACGAGCAGTACTTC; CDR3 protein: CASSPYYSQDSFYEQYF
J gene: TRBJ2-3; D gene: NA; clone size: NA; V gene: TRBV11-3; CDR3 DNA: TGTGCCAGCAGCTTGACAGCTAGCACAGATACGCAGTATTTT; CDR3 protein: CASSLTASTDTQYF
J gene: TRBJ2-2; D gene: NA; clone size: NA; V gene: TRBV7-2; CDR3 DNA: TGTGCCAGCAGCCCGAACACCGGGGAGCTGTTTTTT; CDR3 protein: CASSPNTGELFF
J gene: TRBJ2-1; D gene: TRBD2; clone size: NA; V gene: TRBV5-1; CDR3 DNA: TGCGCCAGCAGCGGCGGGGGGTGGGATGAGCAGTTCTTC; CDR3 protein: CASSGGGWDEQFF
J gene: TRBJ2-7; D gene: TRBD2; clone size: NA; V gene: TRBV6-6; CDR3 DNA: TGTGCCAGCAGTACTCCGTGGGGGGGGAATCGAGACGAGCAGTACTTC; CDR3 protein: CASSTPWGGNRDEQYF
J gene: TRBJ1-6; D gene: NA; clone size: few; V gene: TRBV6-5; CDR3 DNA: TGTGCCAGCAGTTACTCAAGGTCCAATTCACCCCTCCACTTT; CDR3 protein: CASSYSRSNSPLHF
J gene: TRBJ1-2; D gene: NA; clone size: NA; V gene: TRBV7-6; CDR3 DNA: TGTGCCAGCAGCTTATCAGGCCTATACACCTTC; CDR3 protein: CASSLSGLYTF
J gene: TRBJ1-2; D gene: NA; clone size: NA; V gene: TRBV6-1; CDR3 DNA: TGTGCCAGCAGTGAACGTAGTTTGGGGGCGGACTATGGCTACACCTTC; CDR3 protein: CASSERSLGADYGYTF
J gene: TRBJ2-1; D gene: NA; clone size: NA; V gene: TRBV5-1; CDR3 DNA: TGCGCCAGCAGCCGTAGGACCTACGGCGGTGAGCAGTTCTTC; CDR3 protein: CASSRRTYGGEQFF
J gene: TRBJ2-4; D gene: TRBD2; clone size: NA; V gene: TRBV6-5; CDR3 DNA: TGTGCCAGCAGTTACCTTCGAGCGGGAGGGCCCTGGATTCAGTACTTC; CDR3 protein: CASSYLRAGGPWIQYF
J gene: TRBJ2-3; D gene: NA; clone size: NA; V gene: TRBV19; CDR3 DNA: TGTGCCAGTAGTGTTCTCAGGGCAGATACGCAGTATTTT; CDR3 protein: CASSVLRADTQYF
J gene: TRBJ2-2; D gene: NA; clone size: NA; V gene: TRBV14; CDR3 DNA: TGTGCCAGCAGCCAACGGGGACGCACCGGGGAGCTGTTTTTT; CDR3 protein: CASSQRGRTGELFF
J gene: TRBJ1-2; D gene: NA; clone size: NA; V gene: TRBV7-9; CDR3 DNA: TGTGTCAGCAGCTTAGCAGGGAATAAATATGGCTACACCTTC; CDR3 protein: CVSSLAGNKYGYTF
J gene: TRBJ1-1; D gene: NA; clone size: once; V gene: TRBV6-6; CDR3 DNA: TGTGCCAGCACCACGGGGTATACGGCTTTCTTT; CDR3 protein: CASTTGYTAFF
J gene: TRBJ1-6; D gene: NA; clone size: NA; V gene: TRBV5-6; CDR3 DNA: TGTGCCAGCAGTCCCCGGCAGGGGAATTCACCCCTCCACTTT; CDR3 protein: CASSPRQGNSPLHF
J gene: TRBJ2-3; D gene: NA; clone size: once; V gene: TRBV25-1; CDR3 DNA: TGTGCCAGTCGGCTGCACGGGCCAGATACGCAGTATTTT; CDR3 protein: CASRLHGPDTQYF
J gene: TRBJ1-5; D gene: NA; clone size: few; V gene: TRBV2; CDR3 DNA: TGTGCCAGCACCGAAAGTCAGATGGGGGGGAATCAGCCCCAGCATTTT; CDR3 protein: CASTESQMGGNQPQHF
J gene: TRBJ2-2; D gene: TRBD1; clone size: NA; V gene: TRBV7-9; CDR3 DNA: TGTGCCAGCAGCTTAGATCGTACAGGGGTAGTTGAGAAGCTGTTTTTT; CDR3 protein: CASSLDRTGVVEKLFF
J gene: TRBJ2-5; D gene: NA; clone size: few; V gene: TRBV18; CDR3 DNA: TGTGCCAGCAAACCCTACAGGGATCAAGAGACCCAGTACTTC; CDR3 protein: CASKPYRDQETQYF
J gene: TRBJ2-5; D gene: NA; clone size: NA; V gene: TRBV6-5; CDR3 DNA: TGTGCCAGCAGTTACTCGCGGACACCCGGGGGGACCCAGTACTTC; CDR3 protein: CASSYSRTPGGTQYF
J gene: TRBJ2-3; D gene: NA; clone size: medium-sized; V gene: TRBV28; CDR3 DNA: TGTGCCAGCAGTTCGGAACAGGGGGCGCCAAGGCGGGAGGGAATGGGTGATACGCAGTATTTT; CDR3 protein: CASSSEQGAPRREGMGDTQYF
J gene: TRBJ2-3; D gene: NA; clone size: few; V gene: TRBV6-5; CDR3 DNA: TGTGCCAGTTCAGGGGGGGGGCTCCGCACAGATACGCAGTATTTT; CDR3 protein: CASSGGGLRTDTQYF
J gene: TRBJ2-3; D gene: NA; clone size: few; V gene: TRBV6-4; CDR3 DNA: TGTGCCAGCAGTGAGACTACCACAGATACGCAGTATTTT; CDR3 protein: CASSETTTDTQYF
J gene: TRBJ2-6; D gene: NA; clone size: NA; V gene: TRBV6-6; CDR3 DNA: TGTGCCAGCAGTTCCCAGTACAGCTTAGCGGCCAACGTCCTGACTTTC; CDR3 protein: CASSSQYSLAANVLTF
J gene: TRBJ2-1; D gene: TRBD2; clone size: once; V gene: TRBV7-6; CDR3 DNA: TGTGCCAGCAGCCGGGGACTAGGTGATGAGCAGTTCTTC; CDR3 protein: CASSRGLGDEQFF
J gene: TRBJ1-2; D gene: NA; clone size: NA; V gene: TRBV28; CDR3 DNA: TGTGCCATCTCCAAAGGCGGACGAGTCTATGGCTACACCTTC; CDR3 protein: CAISKGGRVYGYTF
J gene: TRBJ2-1; D gene: TRBD2; clone size: NA; V gene: TRBV28; CDR3 DNA: TGTGCCAGCAGTTTGCGGGGACTAGCGGAGTACAATGAGCAGTTCTTC; CDR3 protein: CASSLRGLAEYNEQFF
J gene: TRBJ2-1; D gene: TRBD2; clone size: NA; V gene: TRBV7-6; CDR3 DNA: TGTGCCAGCAGCTCCCAGACTAGCGGGAGTTGGGAGACCTTCGGAATAAATGAGCAGTTCTTC; CDR3 protein: CASSSQTSGSWETFGINEQFF
J gene: TRBJ2-2; D gene: NA; clone size: once; V gene: TRBV19; CDR3 DNA: TGTGCCAGTACCGGGACTCTGAACACCGGGGAGCTGTTTTTT; CDR3 protein: CASTGTLNTGELFF
J gene: TRBJ2-3; D gene: NA; clone size: NA; V gene: TRBV5-1; CDR3 DNA: TGCGCCAGCAGCTTCTTGATTACCCCAAGCGACAAGACAGATACGCAGTATTTT; CDR3 protein: CASSFLITPSDKTDTQYF
J gene: TRBJ2-3; D gene: TRBD2; clone size: few; V gene: TRBV9; CDR3 DNA: TGTGCCAGCAGCGCCCCGGGACTAGCGATTACAGATACGCAGTATTTT; CDR3 protein: CASSAPGLAITDTQYF
J gene: TRBJ1-1; D gene: TRBD1; clone size: once; V gene: TRBV5-1; CDR3 DNA: TGCGCCAGCAGGTTTGGACAGGGCTTTTCTGAAGCTTTCTTT; CDR3 protein: CASRFGQGFSEAFF
J gene: TRBJ2-5; D gene: NA; clone size: NA; V gene: TRBV7-2; CDR3 DNA: TGTGCCAGCAGCTTAGCGACCGGGCCGGCCGGTAAGACCCAGTACTTC; CDR3 protein: CASSLATGPAGKTQYF
J gene: TRBJ2-1; D gene: TRBD2; clone size: NA; V gene: TRBV5-1; CDR3 DNA: TGCGCCAGCAGTCCAGGGACTAGCGGGCAAACGGGGTTCTTC; CDR3 protein: CASSPGTSGQTGFF
J gene: TRBJ1-1; D gene: NA; clone size: NA; V gene: TRBV6-1; CDR3 DNA: TGTGCCAGCATTAGAAGGGACACTGAAGCTTTCTTT; CDR3 protein: CASIRRDTEAFF
J gene: TRBJ1-1; D gene: TRBD1; clone size: NA; V gene: TRBV6-6; CDR3 DNA: TGTGCCAGCAGTTACTCGACAGGGGGCACTGAAGCTTTCTTT; CDR3 protein: CASSYSTGGTEAFF
J gene: TRBJ2-4; D gene: NA; clone size: NA; V gene: TRBV4-2; CDR3 DNA: TGTGCCAGCAGCCAAGTCGGTGGGTTAGCCAAAAACATTCAGTACTTC; CDR3 protein: CASSQVGGLAKNIQYF